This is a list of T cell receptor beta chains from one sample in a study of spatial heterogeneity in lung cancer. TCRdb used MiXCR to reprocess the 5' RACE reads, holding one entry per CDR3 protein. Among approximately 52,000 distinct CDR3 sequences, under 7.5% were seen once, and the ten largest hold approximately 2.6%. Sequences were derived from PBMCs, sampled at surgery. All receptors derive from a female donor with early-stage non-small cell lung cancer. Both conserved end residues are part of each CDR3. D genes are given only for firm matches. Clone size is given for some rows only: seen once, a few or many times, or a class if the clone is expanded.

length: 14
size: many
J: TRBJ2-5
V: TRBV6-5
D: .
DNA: TGTGCCAGCAGTCTCGTCACCTCGGGAGAGACCCAGTACTTC
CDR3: CASSLVTSGETQYF

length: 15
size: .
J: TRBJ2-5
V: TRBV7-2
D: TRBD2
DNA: TGTGCCAGCAGCTTCCAGCCGGGACTAGCGGAGACCCAGTACTTC
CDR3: CASSFQPGLAETQYF

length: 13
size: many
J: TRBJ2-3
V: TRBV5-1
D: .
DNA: TGCGCCACCAAACAAGGGACTACAGATACGCAGTATTTT
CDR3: CATKQGTTDTQYF

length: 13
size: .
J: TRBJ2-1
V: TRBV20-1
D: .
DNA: TGCAGTGCTCGGGACAACTACTACAATGAGCAGTTCTTC
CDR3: CSARDNYYNEQFF

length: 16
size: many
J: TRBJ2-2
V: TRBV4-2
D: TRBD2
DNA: TGTGCCAGCAGCCAAGACGGGACTAGCAGCACCGGGGAGCTGTTTTTT
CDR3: CASSQDGTSSTGELFF

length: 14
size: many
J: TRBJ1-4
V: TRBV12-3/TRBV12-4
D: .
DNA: TGTGCCAGCAGTTCCATGGTGAATGGTGAAAAACTGTTTTTT
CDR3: CASSSMVNGEKLFF

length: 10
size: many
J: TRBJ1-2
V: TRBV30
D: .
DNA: TGTGCCTGGCAAAGGGATGGCTACACCTTC
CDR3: CAWQRDGYTF

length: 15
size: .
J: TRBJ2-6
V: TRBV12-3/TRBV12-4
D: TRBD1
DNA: TGTGCCAGCACTTCCAGGGGGCCTGGGGCCAACGTCCTGACTTTC
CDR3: CASTSRGPGANVLTF

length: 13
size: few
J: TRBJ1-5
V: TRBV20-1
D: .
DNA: TGCAGTGCTAGAGGCGATAGCAATCAGCCCCAGCATTTT
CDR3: CSARGDSNQPQHF

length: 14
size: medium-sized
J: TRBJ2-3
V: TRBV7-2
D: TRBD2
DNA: TGTGCCAGCAGCTGGACTAGCGGGGTTGATACGCAGTATTTT
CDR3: CASSWTSGVDTQYF

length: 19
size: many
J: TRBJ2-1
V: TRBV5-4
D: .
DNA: TGTGCCAGCAGCTTGGCTTTCAACAGCAAAACGGGCAGGCTCAATGAGCAGTTCTTC
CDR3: CASSLAFNSKTGRLNEQFF

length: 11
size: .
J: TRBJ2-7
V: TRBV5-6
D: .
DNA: TGTGCCAGCAGCGCCTCCTACGAGCAGTACTTC
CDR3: CASSASYEQYF

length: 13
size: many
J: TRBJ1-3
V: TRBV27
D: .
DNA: TGTGCCAGCAGCCCCCCCGGCGGAAACACCATATATTTT
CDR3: CASSPPGGNTIYF

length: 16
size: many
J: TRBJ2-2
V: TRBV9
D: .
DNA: TGTGCCAGCAGCGTAGATGGCAGACCTAACACCGGGGAGCTGTTTTTT
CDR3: CASSVDGRPNTGELFF

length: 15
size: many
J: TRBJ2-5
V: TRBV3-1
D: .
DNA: TGTGCCAGCAGCCAAGAGGGGGGCCTGTTGGAGACCCAGTACTTC
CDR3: CASSQEGGLLETQYF

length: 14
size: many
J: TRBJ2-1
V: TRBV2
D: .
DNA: TGTGCCAGCAGTAAACTAGAAGGCGTTGTCCGGGAGTTCTTC
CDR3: CASSKLEGVVREFF

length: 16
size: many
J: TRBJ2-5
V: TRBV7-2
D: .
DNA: TGTGCCAGCAGCTTACATTCCGGGGGACCTGGCGTGGCCCAGTACTTC
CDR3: CASSLHSGGPGVAQYF

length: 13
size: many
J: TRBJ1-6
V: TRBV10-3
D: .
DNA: TGTGCCATCAGTGTCGGGGGTAATTCACCCCTCCACTTT
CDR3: CAISVGGNSPLHF

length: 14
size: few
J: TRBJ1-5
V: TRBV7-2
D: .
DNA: TGTGCCAGCAGCTTCTCTGGGGGGCAACAGCCCCAGCATTTT
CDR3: CASSFSGGQQPQHF

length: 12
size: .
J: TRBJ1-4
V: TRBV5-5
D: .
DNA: TGTGCCAGCGGCCTGACAGAAGAAAAACTGTTTTTT
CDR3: CASGLTEEKLFF

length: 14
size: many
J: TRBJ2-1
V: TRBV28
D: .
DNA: TGTGCCAGCAGTTTAAAAGGCATTTACAATGAGCAGTTCTTC
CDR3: CASSLKGIYNEQFF

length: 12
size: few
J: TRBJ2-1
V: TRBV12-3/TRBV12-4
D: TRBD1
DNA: TGTGCCAGCAGTTCAGGGGGCGCTGAGCAGTTCTTC
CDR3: CASSSGGAEQFF

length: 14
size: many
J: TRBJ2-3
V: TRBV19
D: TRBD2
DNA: TGTGCCAGTAGCCCTGCGGGGGACACAGATACGCAGTATTTT
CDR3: CASSPAGDTDTQYF

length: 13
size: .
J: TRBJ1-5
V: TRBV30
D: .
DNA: TGTGCCTGGAGTGATCAAGCCCTCCAGCCCCAGCATTTT
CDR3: CAWSDQALQPQHF

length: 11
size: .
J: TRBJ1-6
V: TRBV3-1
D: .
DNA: TGTGCCAGCAGCCGAGGCGGCCCCCTCCACTTT
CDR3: CASSRGGPLHF

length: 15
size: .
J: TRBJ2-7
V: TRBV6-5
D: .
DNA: TGTGCCAGCAGTTACGACGCCAGAAGGAGCTACGAGCAGTACTTC
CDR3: CASSYDARRSYEQYF

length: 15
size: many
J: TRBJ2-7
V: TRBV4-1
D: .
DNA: TGCGCCAGCAGCCAAGTACCCGCCCTAGACCACGAGCAGTACTTC
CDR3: CASSQVPALDHEQYF

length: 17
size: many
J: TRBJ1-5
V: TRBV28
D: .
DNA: TGTGCCAGCAGCTCCTTGTTGACAGCCTATAGCAATCAGCCCCAGCATTTT
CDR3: CASSSLLTAYSNQPQHF

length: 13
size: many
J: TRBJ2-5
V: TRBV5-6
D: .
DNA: TGTGCCAGCAGCGGCCCTAGCTTGGAGACCCAGTACTTC
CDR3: CASSGPSLETQYF

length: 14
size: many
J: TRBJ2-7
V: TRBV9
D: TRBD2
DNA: TGTGCCAGCAGCTCCAGCGGGGGAGGGTACGAGCAGTACTTC
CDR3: CASSSSGGGYEQYF

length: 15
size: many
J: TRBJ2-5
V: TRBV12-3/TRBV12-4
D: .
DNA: TGTGCCAGCAGTTCCCAAGTCCCGGTGGGGGAGACCCAGTACTTC
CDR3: CASSSQVPVGETQYF

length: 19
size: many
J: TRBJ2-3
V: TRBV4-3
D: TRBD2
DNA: TGCGCCAGCAGCCAAGAGCGGACTAGCGGGGGGCGAGATACAGATACGCAGTATTTT
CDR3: CASSQERTSGGRDTDTQYF

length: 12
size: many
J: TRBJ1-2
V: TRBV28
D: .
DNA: TGTGCCAGCAGCTATCAGGGGAGGGGCTACACCTTC
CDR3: CASSYQGRGYTF

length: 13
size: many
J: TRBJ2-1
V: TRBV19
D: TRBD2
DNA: TGTGCCAGCAGACTAGCGGGGGGGCGTGAGCAGTTCTTC
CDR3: CASRLAGGREQFF

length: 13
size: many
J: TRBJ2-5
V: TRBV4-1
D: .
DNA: TGCGCCAGCCGTCGAGGGGCCCAAGAGACCCAGTACTTC
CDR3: CASRRGAQETQYF

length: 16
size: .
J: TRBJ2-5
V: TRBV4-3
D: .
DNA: TGCGCCAGCAGCCAAGATTGGAGACGGGACATACAGACCCAGTACTTC
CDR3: CASSQDWRRDIQTQYF

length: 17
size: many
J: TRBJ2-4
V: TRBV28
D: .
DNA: TGTGCCAGCAGTCCCCCCTTAGGGGCGGGAGCCAAAAACATTCAGTACTTC
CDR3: CASSPPLGAGAKNIQYF

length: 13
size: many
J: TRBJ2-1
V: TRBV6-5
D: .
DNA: TGTGCCAGCAGTTCAGAGGGTCGTTCCCGTAAGTTCTTC
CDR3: CASSSEGRSRKFF

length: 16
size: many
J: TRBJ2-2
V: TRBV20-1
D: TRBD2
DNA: TGCAGTGCTAGAGCAACTAGCGGGGGTAACACCGGGGAGCTGTTTTTT
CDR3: CSARATSGGNTGELFF

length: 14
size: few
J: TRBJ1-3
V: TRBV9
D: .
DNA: TGTGCCAGCAGCGTAGCAGGCTCTGGAAACACCATATATTTT
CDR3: CASSVAGSGNTIYF

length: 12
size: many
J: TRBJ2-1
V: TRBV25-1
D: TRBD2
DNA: TGTGCCACCCGGCGGGAGGGGGGGGAGCAGTTCTTC
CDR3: CATRREGGEQFF

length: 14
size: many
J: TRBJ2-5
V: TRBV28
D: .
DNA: TGTGCCAGCAGTTTATCGGGCAGGACGCAGACCCAGTACTTC
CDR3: CASSLSGRTQTQYF

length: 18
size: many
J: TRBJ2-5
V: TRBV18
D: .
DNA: TGTGCCAGCTTGTACAGGTTTAGGGTCAACGAGCAGGAAGAGACCCAGTACTTC
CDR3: CASLYRFRVNEQEETQYF

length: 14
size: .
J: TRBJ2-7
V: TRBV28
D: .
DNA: TGTGCCAGCAGGTCGGACTTCGGCGCCTACGAGCAGTACTTC
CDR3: CASRSDFGAYEQYF

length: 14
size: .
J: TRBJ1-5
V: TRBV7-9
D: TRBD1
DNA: TGTGCCAGCAGCTCGGACAGGGTTGACCAGCCCCAGCATTTT
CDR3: CASSSDRVDQPQHF

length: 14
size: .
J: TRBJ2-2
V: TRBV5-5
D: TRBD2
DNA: TGTGCCAGCAGCGGAGAGCGGGGCACCGGGGAGCTGTTTTTT
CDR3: CASSGERGTGELFF

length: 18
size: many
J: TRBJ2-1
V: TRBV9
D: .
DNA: TGTGCCAGCAGCGTAGGAGGTGGCGGGCACGGATCCTACAATGAGCAGTTCTTC
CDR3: CASSVGGGGHGSYNEQFF

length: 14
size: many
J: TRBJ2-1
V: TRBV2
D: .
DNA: TGTGCCAGCAGTGACCAAGCTAGGAAAAATGAGCAGTTCTTC
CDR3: CASSDQARKNEQFF

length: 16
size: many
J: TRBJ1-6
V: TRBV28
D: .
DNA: TGTGCCAGCAGTTTATGGACGGGCGGCCTTAATTCACCCCTCCACTTT
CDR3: CASSLWTGGLNSPLHF

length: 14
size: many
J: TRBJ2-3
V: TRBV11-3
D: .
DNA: TGTGCCAGCAGCTCTCACCGGGGGACAGATACGCAGTATTTT
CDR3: CASSSHRGTDTQYF

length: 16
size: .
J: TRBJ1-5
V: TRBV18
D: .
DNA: TGTGCCAGCTCACCCTTACGCGTTGGAAGCAATCAGCCCCAGCATTTT
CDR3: CASSPLRVGSNQPQHF

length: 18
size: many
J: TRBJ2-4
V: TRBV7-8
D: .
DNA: TGTGCCAGCAGCTTACTCCAGGCTGGCCCCCAAGCCAAAAACATTCAGTACTTC
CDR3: CASSLLQAGPQAKNIQYF

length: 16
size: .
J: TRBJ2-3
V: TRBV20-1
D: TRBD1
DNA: TGCAGTGCTAGAGAAAACCCAGGGGGAAGGACAGATACGCAGTATTTT
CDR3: CSARENPGGRTDTQYF

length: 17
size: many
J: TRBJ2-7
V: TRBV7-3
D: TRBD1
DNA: TGTGCCAGCAGCTTTGGCCCCCCGGGACAGGGCACCTACGAGCAGTACTTC
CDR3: CASSFGPPGQGTYEQYF

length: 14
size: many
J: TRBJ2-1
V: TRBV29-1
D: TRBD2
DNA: TGCAGCGTTGACCTAGCGGGGGCCAGGAATGAGCAGTTCTTC
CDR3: CSVDLAGARNEQFF

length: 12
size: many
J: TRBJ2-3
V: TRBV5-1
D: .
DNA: TGCGCCAGCCGGGAATCGGCAGATACGCAGTATTTT
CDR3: CASRESADTQYF

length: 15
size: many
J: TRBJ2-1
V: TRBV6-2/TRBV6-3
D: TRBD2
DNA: TGTGCCAGCAGGGAAGCGGGGGGAATCTACAATGAGCAGTTCTTC
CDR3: CASREAGGIYNEQFF